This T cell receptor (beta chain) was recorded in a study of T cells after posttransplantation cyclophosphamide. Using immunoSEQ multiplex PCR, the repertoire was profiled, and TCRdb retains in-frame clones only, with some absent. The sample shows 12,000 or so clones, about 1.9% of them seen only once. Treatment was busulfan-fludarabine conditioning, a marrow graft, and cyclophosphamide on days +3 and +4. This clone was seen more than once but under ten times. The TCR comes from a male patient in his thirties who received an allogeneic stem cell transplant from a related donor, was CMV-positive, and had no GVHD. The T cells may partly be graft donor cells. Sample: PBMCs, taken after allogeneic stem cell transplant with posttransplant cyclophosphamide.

CDR3 sequence reads: CASSLGGRRAEAFF. The CDR3 coding sequence is TGTGCCAGCAGCCTGGGAGGTAGGCGGGCTGAAGCTTTCTTT. The V gene is TRBV13, the J gene TRBJ1-1; D is uncertain. The CDR3 totals 14 residues. The germline gives CDR1 PRHDT, CDR2 FYEKMQ (reference sequence). Trimming took off 5 bases at V and 6 bases at J, with 16 bases between the two ends.